The TCR beta chain under discussion was sequenced for a study of graft-versus-host responses after intestinal transplantation. Study summary: Transplants given to recipients were multivisceral, liver-intestinal, or isolated intestinal. Following induction with anti-thymocyte globulin, all recipients were given tacrolimus and steroids for around three years.

V lost 3 bases, J lost 3 bases, and 4 bases stayed unmatched. The length of the CDR3 is 14 residues. Per the germline V gene, CDR1 is SGHRS and CDR2 is YFSETQ. Processed graft tissue released its intraepithelial and lamina propria lymphocytes. TCRdb keeps only in-frame clones here, not all; method: immunoSEQ multiplex PCR. The sample lists almost 4,500 clones; around three quarters were seen once. V usage is TRBV5-1 and J usage is TRBJ1-1; 8 bases line up with TRBD1. The receptor was isolated from a human patient who received an intestinal transplant, so some T cells may come from the graft donor. This specimen consisted of ileum tissue, obtained 17 days after transplant. Here the CDR3 reads CASSSTGGDTEAFF. The CDR3 bases are TGCGCCAGCAGCTCCACAGGGGGGGACACTGAAGCTTTCTTT.